This note documents a single T cell receptor beta chain sequence. Its antigen is unidentified. This entry is derived from a study of T cells in Graves' hyperthyroidism and ophthalmopathy. Study conclusions and caveats: Blood also showed most of the thyroid clonotypes that were expanded above 0.001.

J gave up 5 bases and V 2 bases, and 3 bases lay outside the gene matches. The germline V gene has CDR1 MNHGY and CDR2 SVAAGI. This CDR3 spans 16 amino acids. Amplification targeted TCR beta CDR3 regions from RNA transcripts. A set of HTBI primers served as the primers for a first-round RT-PCR of the TCR CDR3. MiXCR, applied by TCRdb to the multiplex PCR reads, yields one record per CDR3 protein. The data show about 420,000 distinct CDR3 sequences, more than 15% seen once. Sequencing was carried out using blood. The clonotype was recovered from a woman aged 18-29 years with Graves' hyperthyroidism. The rearrangement links TRBV6-9 to TRBJ2-1; 13 bases match TRBD2. The CDR3 loop is CASSYRGTSGNNEQFF. The CDR3, as DNA: TGTGCCAGCAGTTATCGCGGGACTAGCGGGAACAATGAGCAGTTCTTC.